This T cell receptor (beta chain) was sequenced during a study of Graves' ophthalmopathy and Graves' hyperthyroidism. The germline gives CDR1 SGHAT, CDR2 FQNNGV. The length of the CDR3 is 16 residues. V lost 3 bases to trimming and J lost 4 bases; unmatched junction nucleotides: 5. The table lists this clonotype with many counts. RNA transcripts were the source from which TCR beta CDR3 regions were amplified. HTBI-primed RT-PCR formed the first round, and a multiplex PCR formed the second. TCRdb processed the multiplex PCR reads anew with MiXCR; each CDR3 protein has one entry. Of some 370,000 distinct CDR3 sequences in the sample, about 15% were seen once.

The sample was peripheral blood. The genes are TRBV11-2 and TRBJ2-2, with TRBD2 matching 10 bases. The sequence was collected from an adult woman with stable Graves' hyperthyroidism. CDR3 sequence (DNA): TGTGCCAGCAGCTTGAGACGGACTAGCGGCACCGGGGAGCTGTTTTTT. Translating gives CASSLRRTSGTGELFF.